The rows below give T cell receptor beta chains drawn from one sample of a study of CD8 T cells in ankylosing spondylitis. TCRdb passed the 5' RACE reads through MiXCR, listing each CDR3 protein once. The sample consists of roughly 670,000 distinct CDR3 sequences, 15% to 20% of them appearing once. The sequenced sample consisted of blood, either unsorted or a sorted T cell fraction (not recorded which). These receptors all stem from a male donor with ankylosing spondylitis. The CDR3 runs from the conserved cysteine through the conserved F or W. The order of the fields is D gene, J gene, clone size, V gene, CDR3 DNA, CDR3 protein. A D gene is named only where the DNA matches it firmly. Rows give clone size only sometimes, using once, few, many, or a class for an expanded clone.

>.|TRBJ2-1|few|TRBV15
TGTGCCACCAGCAGGAAGGGCGGAGGCTCCTACAATGAGCAGTTCTTC
CATSRKGGGSYNEQFF
>.|TRBJ2-7|many|TRBV4-3
TGCGCCAGCAGCCAAGATAGGGCAGGGGAATTCTACGAGCAGTACTTC
CASSQDRAGEFYEQYF
>.|TRBJ2-1|.|TRBV29-1
TGCAGCGTTGAGGGTCTTGGGGCCTACAATGAGCAGTTCTTC
CSVEGLGAYNEQFF
>TRBD2|TRBJ2-1|many|TRBV20-1
TGCAGTGCTAAAGCGGGACTAGTCTACAATGAGCAGTTCTTC
CSAKAGLVYNEQFF
>TRBD1|TRBJ1-1|.|TRBV7-3
TGTGCCAGCAGCTTATATCAGGGGGAGGGGAAAGCTTTCTTT
CASSLYQGEGKAFF
>.|TRBJ2-2|.|TRBV10-3
TGTGCCATCAGTGATGTTACCGGGGAGCTGTTTTTT
CAISDVTGELFF
>TRBD1|TRBJ1-1|.|TRBV7-2
TGTGCCAGCAGCCCGAGGGACAGGACTATGAACACTGAAGCTTTCTTT
CASSPRDRTMNTEAFF
>.|TRBJ1-3|few|TRBV30
TGTGCCTGGAGAAGGACGCTGTCTGGAAACACCATATATTTT
CAWRRTLSGNTIYF
>.|TRBJ1-4|.|TRBV10-3
TGTGCCATCAGTGACGAGGGGACAACTAATGAAAAACTGTTTTTT
CAISDEGTTNEKLFF
>.|TRBJ1-2|.|TRBV3-1
TGTGCCAGCAGCCAAGAAGGCTCGGGAATCTATGGCTACACCTTC
CASSQEGSGIYGYTF
>TRBD2|TRBJ2-1|few|TRBV12-3/TRBV12-4
TGTGCCAGCAGTTCCTTAGCGGGAGGGTTTGAGCAGTTCTTC
CASSSLAGGFEQFF
>.|TRBJ2-1|few|TRBV29-1
TGCAGCGTTGAATGGCTAGGTCGGGGGAGCTCCTACAATGAGCAGTTCTTC
CSVEWLGRGSSYNEQFF
>.|TRBJ2-3|.|TRBV2
TGTGCCAGCAGTGACCGAAATGGGTACACAGATACGCAGTATTTT
CASSDRNGYTDTQYF
>.|TRBJ2-3|few|TRBV4-3
TGCGCCAGCAGACACAAAGGAGTGAATACGCAGTATTTT
CASRHKGVNTQYF
>TRBD1|TRBJ2-1|.|TRBV12-3/TRBV12-4
TGTGCCAGCAGTTTCGGGACAGTCGGGGAGCAGTTCTTC
CASSFGTVGEQFF
>TRBD1|TRBJ2-5|.|TRBV20-1
TGCAGTGCTCCCTGGGACAGGGGGCCCAAGACCCAGTACTTC
CSAPWDRGPKTQYF
>.|TRBJ2-3|.|TRBV9
TGTGCCAGCAGCGTAGAGGGCGTCCTCACAGATACGCAGTATTTT
CASSVEGVLTDTQYF
>.|TRBJ2-1|.|TRBV11-3
TGTGCCAGCAGCTTAAGGCAGGGCTCGTATGAGCAGTTCTTC
CASSLRQGSYEQFF
>.|TRBJ2-3|.|TRBV20-1
TGCAGTGCTAGACTTGCGGGGGATACGCAGTATTTT
CSARLAGDTQYF
>TRBD2|TRBJ2-1|few|TRBV24-1
TGTGCCACCAGTGTTGGGACTAGCGAGATAAATGAGCAGTTCTTC
CATSVGTSEINEQFF